This T cell receptor (beta chain) was profiled in a study of long-term antiretroviral therapy in people with HIV. Study-level points and caveats: Dominating the repertoire at all time points were the clones that expanded before ART.

The libraries were made with immunoSEQ v3.0 at survey level. Sequencing was performed with immunoSEQ multiplex PCR; in TCRdb, only in-frame clones are kept and a portion is missing. Seen here are about 17,000 clones, 80% to 90% observed once, and the top ten hold approximately 10%. Per germline, CDR1 KGHSH and CDR2 LQKENI. Trimming left V 2 bases short and J 5 bases short, with 15 bases between. The CDR3 sequence is 15 residues long. Regarding this clone: Its matching antigen is unknown.

This chain links TRBV18 with TRBJ1-2; no clear D. The TCR was taken from a man aged 18 to 29 with HIV. The source material was unsorted PBMCs, sampled 0.3 years after starting antiretroviral therapy. The CDR3 loop reads CASSPYGGRSYGYTF. Here the CDR3 DNA reads TGTGCCAGCTCACCATACGGAGGGAGATCATATGGCTACACCTTC.